A single sample is the source of the 4 T cell receptor beta chains below, sequenced in a study of CD8 T cells in ankylosing spondylitis. Using its own MiXCR run on the 5' RACE reads, TCRdb lists one record per CDR3 protein. Of under 85,000 distinct CDR3 sequences listed, roughly 5% are singletons. The sample comprised blood, either unsorted or a sorted T cell fraction (not recorded which). The receptors shown here come from a male donor with ankylosing spondylitis or in good health (not recorded which).

There are many counts of this clonotype. The chain has TRBV27 and TRBJ1-1; 8 bases are shared with TRBD1. The CDR3 extends over 16 amino acids. V shed 5 bases, J shed 2 bases, and the junction held 10 bases outside the gene matches. Germline V lookup: CDR1 MNHEY, CDR2 SMNVEV (reference sequence). CDR3 sequence: CASSPRLGQGNTEAFF. The CDR3 DNA follows: TGTGCCAGCAGTCCCCGCCTCGGACAGGGAAACACTGAAGCTTTCTTT.

This clonotype was detected ten times or more. This chain connects TRBV2 to TRBJ2-1; D not certain. The V end lost 5 bases, the J end lost 7 bases, and 12 bases lay between the germline ends. Germline V CDR1 and CDR2: SNHLY, FYNNEI. The CDR3 sequence is 13 residues long. The CDR3 loop is CASSLAMGNEQFF. The CDR3 DNA reads TGTGCCAGCAGTTTAGCAATGGGTAATGAGCAGTTCTTC.

At least ten counts were recorded for this clonotype. This sequence joins TRBV19 and TRBJ1-1; D is possibly TRBD1 (5 bases). V was trimmed by 6 bases and J by 2 bases, leaving 13 bases between them. Germline values: CDR1 LNHDA, CDR2 SQIVND (reference sequence). The CDR3 is 14 residues long. CDR3 in DNA: TGTGCCAGTAGGTTGCAGGGAGTCAACACTGAAGCTTTCTTT. Translation gives CASRLQGVNTEAFF.

This clonotype was seen only a few times. A much larger clone lies a single base off, so this may be a read error. This sequence joins TRBV6-4 and TRBJ2-2; the D call may be TRBD1 or TRBD2 (5 bases each). The CDR3 runs 17 residues. CDR1 and CDR2 (germline): MRHNA, SNTAGT. This chain's CDR3 is CTSSRHYGVGGTGELFF. The CDR3 DNA reads TGTACCAGCAGTCGACACTACGGGGTTGGGGGCACCGGGGAGCTGTTTTTT.